This T cell receptor beta chain was sequenced in a study of human T cells and chemical hapten exposure. Study-level results: With DPC sensitization, TCRs exceeding 1 in 1000 frequency showed no change.

This clonotype was detected only a few times. The antigen remains undetermined. Described time point: pre-sensitization, week 0. Specified treatment: therapeutic diphenylcyclopropenone sensitization with weekly scalp DPC. Germline V CDR1 and CDR2: MNHEY, SVGAGI. V lost 3 bases to trimming and J lost 0 bases; unmatched junction nucleotides: 5. The length of the CDR3 is 16 residues. Within the library, unique molecular identifiers were attached to each individual cDNA molecule. Authors' data handling: Between about 23,224 and 750,000 TCRs appeared in each sample, and the median stood at roughly 100,000. TCRdb reanalysed the RACE reads using MiXCR and keeps one entry per CDR3 protein. These V and J calls originate from TCRdb's pipeline instead of the authors' own analysis. The sample shows some 84,000 distinct CDR3 sequences, 8.5% of them seen only once.

The chain links TRBV6-5 to TRBJ2-1; TRBD2 matches 7 bases. This specimen consisted of whole blood, obtained in connection with sensitization to the hapten diphenylcyclopropenone (DPC). This clonotype was obtained from a man aged 35 to 55 with alopecia areata. Some clones in this sample may be carry-over from other donors' samples. In DNA form, the CDR3 reads TGTGCCAGCAGTTATGACGGGAGGTACTCCTACAATGAGCAGTTCTTC. Protein sequence: CASSYDGRYSYNEQFF.